Included here is one T cell receptor (beta chain) sequence, with context. Germline V gene sequence: CDR1 LNHDA, CDR2 SQIVND (reference sequence). Trimming left V 6 bases short and J 8 bases short, with 19 bases between. The CDR3 has 14 amino acids. The data derive from a study of blood T cell repertoires in COVID-19. The method was immunoSEQ multiplex PCR; TCRdb's version includes in-frame clones alone and lacks a portion of them. The sample consists of around 90,000 clones, about 91% of them appearing once. The sequencing input was peripheral blood. V gene TRBV19 combines with J gene TRBJ1-1; a weak D match, TRBD1 (5 bases). This receptor was taken from a man over 45 with COVID-19, enrolled during active disease. This chain's CDR3 is CASSQTGSPGEAFF. Here the CDR3 DNA reads TGTGCCAGTAGCCAAACAGGCTCCCCAGGCGAAGCTTTCTTT.